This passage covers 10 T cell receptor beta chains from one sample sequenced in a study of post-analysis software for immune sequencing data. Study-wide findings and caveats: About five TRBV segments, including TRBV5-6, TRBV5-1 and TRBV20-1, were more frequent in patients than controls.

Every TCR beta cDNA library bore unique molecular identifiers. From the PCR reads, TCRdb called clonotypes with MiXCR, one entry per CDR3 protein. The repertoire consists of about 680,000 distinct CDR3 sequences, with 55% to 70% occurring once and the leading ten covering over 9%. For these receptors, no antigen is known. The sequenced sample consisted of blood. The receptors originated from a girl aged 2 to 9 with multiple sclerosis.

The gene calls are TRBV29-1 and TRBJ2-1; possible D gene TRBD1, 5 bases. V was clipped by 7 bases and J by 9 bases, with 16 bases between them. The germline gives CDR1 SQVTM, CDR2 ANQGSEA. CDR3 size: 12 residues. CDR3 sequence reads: CSEGFLSSEQFF. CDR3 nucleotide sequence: TGCAGCGAGGGGTTCCTGTCCTCTGAGCAGTTCTTC.

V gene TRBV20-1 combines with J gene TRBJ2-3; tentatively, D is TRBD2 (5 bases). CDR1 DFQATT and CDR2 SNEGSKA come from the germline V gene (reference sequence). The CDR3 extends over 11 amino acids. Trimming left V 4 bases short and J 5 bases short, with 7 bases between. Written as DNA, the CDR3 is TGCAGTGCTAATCGGGAAGATACGCAGTATTTT. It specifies CSANREDTQYF.

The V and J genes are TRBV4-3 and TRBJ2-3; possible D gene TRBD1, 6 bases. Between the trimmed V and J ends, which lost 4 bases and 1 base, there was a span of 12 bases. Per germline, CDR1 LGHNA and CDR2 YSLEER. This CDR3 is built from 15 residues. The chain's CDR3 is CASSRNRQGTDTQYF. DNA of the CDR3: TGCGCCAGCAGCCGGAACCGACAGGGCACAGATACGCAGTATTTT.

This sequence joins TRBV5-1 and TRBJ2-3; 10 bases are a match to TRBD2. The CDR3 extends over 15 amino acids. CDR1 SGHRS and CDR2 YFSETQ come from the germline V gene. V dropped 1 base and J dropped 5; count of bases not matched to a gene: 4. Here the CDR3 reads CASSLSSGGLDTQYF. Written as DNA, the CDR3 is TGCGCCAGCAGCTTGTCTAGCGGGGGCTTAGATACGCAGTATTTT.

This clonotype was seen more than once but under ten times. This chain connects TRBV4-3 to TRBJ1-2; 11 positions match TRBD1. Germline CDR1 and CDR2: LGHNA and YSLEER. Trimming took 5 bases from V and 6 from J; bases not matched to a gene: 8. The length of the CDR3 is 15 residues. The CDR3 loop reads CASSISDRGQHGYTF. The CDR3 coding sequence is TGCGCCAGCAGCATTTCGGACAGGGGGCAACATGGCTACACCTTC.

The CDR3 coding sequence is TGTGCCAGCAGCGGTAGCGGGGCCGTCTACAATGAGCAGTTCTTC. Protein sequence: CASSGSGAVYNEQFF. The rearrangement links TRBV9 to TRBJ2-1; 8 bases are a match to TRBD2. Germline-derived CDR1 and CDR2 are SGDLS and YYNGEE. With V trimmed by 3 bases and J by 3 bases, 5 bases remained unmatched. The CDR3 covers 15 residues.

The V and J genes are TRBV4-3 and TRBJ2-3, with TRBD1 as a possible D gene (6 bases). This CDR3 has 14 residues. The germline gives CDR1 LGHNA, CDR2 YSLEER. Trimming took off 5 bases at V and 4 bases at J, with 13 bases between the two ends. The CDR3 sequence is CASSSRGWADTQYF. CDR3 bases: TGCGCCAGCAGCTCTAGGGGGTGGGCAGATACGCAGTATTTT.

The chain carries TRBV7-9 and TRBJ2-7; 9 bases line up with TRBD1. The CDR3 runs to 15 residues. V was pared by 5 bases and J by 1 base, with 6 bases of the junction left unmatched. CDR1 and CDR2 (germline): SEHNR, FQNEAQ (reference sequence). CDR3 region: CASSQRGTGSYEQYF. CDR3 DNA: TGTGCCAGCAGCCAAAGGGGGACAGGGTCCTACGAGCAGTACTTC. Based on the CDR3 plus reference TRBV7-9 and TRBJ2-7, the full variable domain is DTGVSQNPRHKITKRGQNVTFRCDPISEHNRLYWYRQTLGQGPEFLTYFQNEAQLEKSRLLSDRFSAERPKGSFSTLEIQRTEQGDSAMYLCASSQRGTGSYEQYFGPGTRLTVT.

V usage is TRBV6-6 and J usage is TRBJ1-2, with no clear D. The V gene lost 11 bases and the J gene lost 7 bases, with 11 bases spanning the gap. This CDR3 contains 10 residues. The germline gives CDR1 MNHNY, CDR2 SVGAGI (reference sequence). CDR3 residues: CASWGSGYTF. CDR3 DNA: TGTGCCTCATGGGGTTCTGGCTACACCTTC.

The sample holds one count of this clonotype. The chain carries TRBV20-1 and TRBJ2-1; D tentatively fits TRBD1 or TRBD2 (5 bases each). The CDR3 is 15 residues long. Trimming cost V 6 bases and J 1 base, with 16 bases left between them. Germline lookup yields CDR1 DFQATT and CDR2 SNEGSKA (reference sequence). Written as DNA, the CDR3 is TGCAGTGCCGGAAGGATCGAGGGGTCCTACAATGAGCAGTTCTTC. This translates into CSAGRIEGSYNEQFF.